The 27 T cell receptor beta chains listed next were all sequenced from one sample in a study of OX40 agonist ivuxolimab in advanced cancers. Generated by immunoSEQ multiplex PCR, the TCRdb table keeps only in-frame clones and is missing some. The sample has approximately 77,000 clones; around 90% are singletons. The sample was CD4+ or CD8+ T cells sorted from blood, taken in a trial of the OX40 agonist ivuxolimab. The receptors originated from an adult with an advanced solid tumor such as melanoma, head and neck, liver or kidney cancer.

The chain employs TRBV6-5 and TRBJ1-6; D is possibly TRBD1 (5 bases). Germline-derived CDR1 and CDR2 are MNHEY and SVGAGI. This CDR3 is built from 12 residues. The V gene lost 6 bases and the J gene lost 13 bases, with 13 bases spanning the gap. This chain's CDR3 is CASRKGTLPLHF. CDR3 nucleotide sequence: TGTGCCAGCAGGAAAGGGACTCTTCCCCTCCACTTT.

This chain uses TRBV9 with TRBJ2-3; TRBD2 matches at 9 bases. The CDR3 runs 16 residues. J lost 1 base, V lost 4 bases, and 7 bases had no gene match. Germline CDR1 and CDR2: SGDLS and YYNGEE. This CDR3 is CASSPVGGRGTDTQYF. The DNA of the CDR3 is TGTGCCAGCAGCCCAGTTGGCGGGAGGGGCACAGATACGCAGTATTTT. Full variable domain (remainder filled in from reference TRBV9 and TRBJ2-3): DSGVTQTPKHLITATGQRVTLRCSPRSGDLSVYWYQQSLDQGLQFLIQYYNGEERAKGNILERFSAQQFPDLHSELNLSSLELGDSALYFCASSPVGGRGTDTQYFGPGTRLTVL.

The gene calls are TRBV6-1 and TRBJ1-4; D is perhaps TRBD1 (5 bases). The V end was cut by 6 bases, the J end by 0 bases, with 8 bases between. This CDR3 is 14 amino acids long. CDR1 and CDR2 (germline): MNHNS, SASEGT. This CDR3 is CASRDRSTNEKLFF. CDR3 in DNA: TGTGCCAGCAGAGACAGATCAACTAATGAAAAACTGTTTTTT.

CDR3 residues: CASSPPSREASYNEQFF. As DNA, the CDR3 is TGTGCCAGCTCACCACCATCCCGGGAGGCGTCCTACAATGAGCAGTTCTTC. This chain connects TRBV18 to TRBJ2-1, with 7 bases that match TRBD2. The junction had 6 bases not matched to a gene; V was cut back by 0 bases and J by 1 base. This CDR3 spans 17 amino acids. CDR1 and CDR2 from the germline V gene are KGHSH and LQKENI.

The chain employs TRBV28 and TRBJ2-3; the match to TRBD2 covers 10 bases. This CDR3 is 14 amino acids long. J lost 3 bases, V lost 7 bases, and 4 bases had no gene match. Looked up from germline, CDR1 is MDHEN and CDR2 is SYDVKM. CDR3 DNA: TGTGCCAGCAAACTAGCGGGATCAACAGATACGCAGTATTTT. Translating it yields CASKLAGSTDTQYF.

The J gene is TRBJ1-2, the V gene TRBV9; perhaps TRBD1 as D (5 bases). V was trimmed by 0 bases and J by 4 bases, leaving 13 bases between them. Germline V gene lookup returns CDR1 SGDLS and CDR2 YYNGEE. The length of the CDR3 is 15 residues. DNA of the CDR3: TGTGCCAGCAGCGTAGGCGCCGGGGCCGGCTATGGCTACACCTTC. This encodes CASSVGAGAGYGYTF.

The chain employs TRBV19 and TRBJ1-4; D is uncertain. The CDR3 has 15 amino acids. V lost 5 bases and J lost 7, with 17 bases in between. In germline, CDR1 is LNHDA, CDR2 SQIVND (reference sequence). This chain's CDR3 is CASSPGPGIGEKLFF. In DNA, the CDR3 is TGTGCCAGTAGTCCCGGACCGGGGATAGGTGAAAAACTGTTTTTT.

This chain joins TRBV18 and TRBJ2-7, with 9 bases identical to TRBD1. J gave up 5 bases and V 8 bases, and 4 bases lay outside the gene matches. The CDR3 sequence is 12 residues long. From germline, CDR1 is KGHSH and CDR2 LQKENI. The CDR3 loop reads CASTGQGNEQYF. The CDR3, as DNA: TGTGCCAGCACAGGACAGGGGAACGAGCAGTACTTC.

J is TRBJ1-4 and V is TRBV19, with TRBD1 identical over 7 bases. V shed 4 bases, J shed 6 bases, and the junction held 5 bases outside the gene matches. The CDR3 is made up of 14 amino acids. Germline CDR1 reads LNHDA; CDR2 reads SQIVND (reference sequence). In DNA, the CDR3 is TGTGCCAGTAGTAACCGGGACAGTTATGAAAAACTGTTTTTT. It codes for CASSNRDSYEKLFF.

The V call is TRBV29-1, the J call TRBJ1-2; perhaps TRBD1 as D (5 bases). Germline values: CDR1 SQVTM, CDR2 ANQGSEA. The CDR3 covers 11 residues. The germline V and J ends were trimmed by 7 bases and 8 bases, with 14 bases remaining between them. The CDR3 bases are TGCAGCGCCGGGGGGATGAGAGGCTACACCTTC. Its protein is CSAGGMRGYTF.

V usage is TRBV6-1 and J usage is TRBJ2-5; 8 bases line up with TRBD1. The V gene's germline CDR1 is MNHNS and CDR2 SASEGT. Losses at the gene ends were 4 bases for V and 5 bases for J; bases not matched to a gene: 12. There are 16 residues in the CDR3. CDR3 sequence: CASSAMGTGGGETQYF. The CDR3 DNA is TGTGCCAGCAGTGCAATGGGGACAGGAGGGGGGGAGACCCAGTACTTC.

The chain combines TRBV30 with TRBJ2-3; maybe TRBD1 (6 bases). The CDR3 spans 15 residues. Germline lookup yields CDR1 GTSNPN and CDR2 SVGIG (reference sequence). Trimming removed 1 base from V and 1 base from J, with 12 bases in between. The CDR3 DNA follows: TGTGCCTGGAGTGAGGGGACATGGCGCACAGATACGCAGTATTTT. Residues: CAWSEGTWRTDTQYF. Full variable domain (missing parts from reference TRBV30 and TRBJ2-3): SQTIHQWPATLVQPVGSPLSLECTVEGTSNPNLYWYRQAAGRGLQLLFYSVGIGQISSEVPQNLSASRPQDRQFILSSKKLLLSDSGFYLCAWSEGTWRTDTQYFGPGTRLTVL.

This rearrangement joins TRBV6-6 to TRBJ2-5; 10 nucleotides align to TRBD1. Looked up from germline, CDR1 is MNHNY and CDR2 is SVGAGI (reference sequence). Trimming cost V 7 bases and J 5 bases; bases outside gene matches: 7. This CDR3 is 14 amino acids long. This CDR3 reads CASTGQGGMETQYF. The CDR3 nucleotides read TGTGCCAGCACCGGACAGGGGGGGATGGAGACCCAGTACTTC.

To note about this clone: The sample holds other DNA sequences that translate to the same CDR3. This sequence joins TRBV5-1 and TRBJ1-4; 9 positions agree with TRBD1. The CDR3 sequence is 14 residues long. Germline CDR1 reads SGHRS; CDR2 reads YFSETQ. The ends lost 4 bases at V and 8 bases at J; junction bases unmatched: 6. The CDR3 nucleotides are TGCGCCAGCAGCCAGGGACAGGGACGGGAAAAACTGTTTTTT. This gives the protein CASSQGQGREKLFF. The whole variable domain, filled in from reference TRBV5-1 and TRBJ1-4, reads KAGVTQTPRYLIKTRGQQVTLSCSPISGHRSVSWYQQTPGQGLQFLFEYFSETQRNKGNFPGRFSGRQFSNSRSEMNVSTLELGDSALYLCASSQGQGREKLFFGSGTQLSVL.

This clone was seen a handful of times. For the CDR3, the DNA is TGTGCCAGTAGTACCTATATGAACACTGAAGCTTTCTTT. Its protein product is CASSTYMNTEAFF. The chain combines TRBV19 with TRBJ1-1; unclear D gene. Germline assignment: CDR1 LNHDA and CDR2 SQIVND (reference sequence). Deletions cut 4 bases from V and 0 bases from J, with 6 bases between. The CDR3 sequence is 13 residues long. The complete variable domain, with remaining parts taken from reference TRBV19 and TRBJ1-1, reads DGGITQSPKYLFRKEGQNVTLSCEQNLNHDAMYWYRQDPGQGLRLIYYSQIVNDFQKGDIAEGYSVSREKKESFPLTVTSAQKNPTAFYLCASSTYMNTEAFFGQGTRLTVV.

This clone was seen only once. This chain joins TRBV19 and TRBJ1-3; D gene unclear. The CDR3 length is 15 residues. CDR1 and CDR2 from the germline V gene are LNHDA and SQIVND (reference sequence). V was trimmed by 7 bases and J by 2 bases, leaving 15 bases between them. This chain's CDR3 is CASMALGYTGNTIYF. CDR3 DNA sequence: TGTGCCAGTATGGCTCTGGGGTATACTGGAAACACCATATATTTT.

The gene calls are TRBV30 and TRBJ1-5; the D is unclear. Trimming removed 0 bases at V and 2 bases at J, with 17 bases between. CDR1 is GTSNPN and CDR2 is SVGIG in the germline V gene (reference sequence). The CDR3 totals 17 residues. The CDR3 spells CAWSVATATSGNQPQHF. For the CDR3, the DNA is TGTGCCTGGAGTGTAGCCACAGCGACTTCGGGCAATCAGCCCCAGCATTTT.

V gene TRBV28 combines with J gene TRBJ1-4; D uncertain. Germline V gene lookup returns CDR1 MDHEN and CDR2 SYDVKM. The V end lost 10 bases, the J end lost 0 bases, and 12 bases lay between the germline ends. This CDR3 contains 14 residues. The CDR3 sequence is CATLQVATNEKLFF. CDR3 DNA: TGTGCCACCCTACAAGTTGCAACTAATGAAAAACTGTTTTTT.

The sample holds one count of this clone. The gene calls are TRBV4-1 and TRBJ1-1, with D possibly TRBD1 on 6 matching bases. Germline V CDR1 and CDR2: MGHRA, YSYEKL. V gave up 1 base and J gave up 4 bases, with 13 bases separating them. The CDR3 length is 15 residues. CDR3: CASSQVEGVATEAFF. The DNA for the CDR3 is TGCGCCAGCAGCCAAGTAGAGGGGGTTGCCACTGAAGCTTTCTTT.

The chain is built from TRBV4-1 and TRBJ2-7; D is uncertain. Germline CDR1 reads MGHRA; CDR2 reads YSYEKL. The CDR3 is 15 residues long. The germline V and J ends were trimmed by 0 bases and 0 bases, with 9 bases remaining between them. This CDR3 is CASSQDARSSYEQYF. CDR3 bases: TGCGCCAGCAGCCAAGATGCGCGGAGCTCCTACGAGCAGTACTTC.

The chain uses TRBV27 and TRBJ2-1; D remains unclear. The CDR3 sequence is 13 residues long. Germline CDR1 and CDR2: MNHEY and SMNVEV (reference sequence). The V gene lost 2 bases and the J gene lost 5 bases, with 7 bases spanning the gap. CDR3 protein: CASSLRLNNEQFF. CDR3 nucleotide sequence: TGTGCCAGCAGTTTAAGGTTAAACAATGAGCAGTTCTTC.

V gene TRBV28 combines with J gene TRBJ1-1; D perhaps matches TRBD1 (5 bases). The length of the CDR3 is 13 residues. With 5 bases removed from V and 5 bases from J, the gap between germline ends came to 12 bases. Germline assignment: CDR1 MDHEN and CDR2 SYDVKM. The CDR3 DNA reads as TGTGCCAGCAGTCCCCCGGGACGGACTGAAGCTTTCTTT. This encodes CASSPPGRTEAFF. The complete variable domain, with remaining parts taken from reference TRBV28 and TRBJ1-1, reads DVKVTQSSRYLVKRTGEKVFLECVQDMDHENMFWYRQDPGLGLRLIYFSYDVKMKEKGDIPEGYSVSREKKERFSLILESASTNQTSMYLCASSPPGRTEAFFGQGTRLTVV.

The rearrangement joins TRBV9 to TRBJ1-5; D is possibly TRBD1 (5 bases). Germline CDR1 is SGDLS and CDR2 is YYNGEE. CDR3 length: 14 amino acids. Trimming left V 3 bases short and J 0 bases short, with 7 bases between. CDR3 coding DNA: TGTGCCAGCAGCGGGGGGACTAGCAATCAGCCCCAGCATTTT. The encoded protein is CASSGGTSNQPQHF.

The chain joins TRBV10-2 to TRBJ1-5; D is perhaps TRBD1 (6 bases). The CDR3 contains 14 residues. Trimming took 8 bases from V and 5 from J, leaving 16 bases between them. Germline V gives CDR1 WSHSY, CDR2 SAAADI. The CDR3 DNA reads TGCGCCAGCGGGTGGGCGCAGGGGTATCAGCCCCAGCATTTT. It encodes CASGWAQGYQPQHF.

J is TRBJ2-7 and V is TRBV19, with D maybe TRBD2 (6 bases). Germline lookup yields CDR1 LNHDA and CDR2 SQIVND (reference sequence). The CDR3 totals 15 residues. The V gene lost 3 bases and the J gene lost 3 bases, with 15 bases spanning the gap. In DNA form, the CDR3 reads TGTGCCAGTAGTATCTCTTTCGGGACTGACTACGAGCAGTACTTC. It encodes CASSISFGTDYEQYF. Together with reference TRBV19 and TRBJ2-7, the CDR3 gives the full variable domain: DGGITQSPKYLFRKEGQNVTLSCEQNLNHDAMYWYRQDPGQGLRLIYYSQIVNDFQKGDIAEGYSVSREKKESFPLTVTSAQKNPTAFYLCASSISFGTDYEQYFGPGTRLTVT.

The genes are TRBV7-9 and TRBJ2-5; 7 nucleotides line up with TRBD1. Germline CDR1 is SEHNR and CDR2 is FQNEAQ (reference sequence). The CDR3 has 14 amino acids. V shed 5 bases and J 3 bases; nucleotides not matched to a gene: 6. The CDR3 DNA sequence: TGTGCCAGCAGCGAGGGACAGCCAAAAGAGACCCAGTACTTC. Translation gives CASSEGQPKETQYF.

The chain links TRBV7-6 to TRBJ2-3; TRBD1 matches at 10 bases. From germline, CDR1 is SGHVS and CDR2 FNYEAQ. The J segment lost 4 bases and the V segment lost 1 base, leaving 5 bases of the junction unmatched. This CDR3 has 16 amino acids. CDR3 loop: CASSLGGQGFADTQYF. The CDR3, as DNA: TGTGCCAGCAGCTTAGGGGGACAGGGGTTCGCAGATACGCAGTATTTT.